This T cell receptor beta chain was obtained from a study of T-cell reconstitution after alpha-beta-depleted transplantation in children. Concerning this clonotype: Its target is not known.

Germline loops: CDR1 MGHRA, CDR2 YSYEKL. This CDR3 region has 15 residues. V lost 1 base, J lost 3 bases, and 11 bases lay in between. This sample's TCRbeta library carried unique molecular identifier barcodes. TCRdb independently ran MiXCR on the PCR reads; one entry per CDR3 protein. Of approximately 980,000 distinct CDR3 sequences listed, about 31% are singletons. Overall study findings and caveats: Recipient T cells and thymic progenitors that survived gave rise to the high TCRbeta diversity observed at day 60 in some patients. T-cell numbers and diversity, one year after transplant, stemmed largely from T cells that were newly produced. Reported findings indicate that, about two months after transplant, alpha-beta T cells came from several hundred expanded clones, which were derived from non-depleted graft cells.

The V and J genes are TRBV4-1 and TRBJ2-3, with D uncertain. The receptor's source is a boy younger than two who had a stem cell transplant for SCID, so the T cells may come from the graft donor. Specimen: PBMCs, mostly from graft donor cells, collected 360 days after TCRalphabeta/CD19-depleted stem cell transplant. As DNA, the CDR3 is TGCGCCAGCAGCCAAGTGGGGATAAAAACAGATACGCAGTATTTT. The encoded protein is CASSQVGIKTDTQYF.